This entry features one T cell receptor (beta chain) sequence. Its matching antigen is unknown. Only in-frame clones appear in the TCRdb table, and some are missing; sequencing was by immunoSEQ multiplex PCR. The top ten hold roughly 0.96% of the sample, which has 250,000 to 350,000 clones, around 90% seen once. It was the roughly 120-subject validation cohort, separate from the roughly 700-subject first cohort, to which the donors belonged. The CDR3 covers 16 residues. Losses at the gene ends were 1 base for V and 4 bases for J; bases not matched to a gene: 9. Per the germline V gene, CDR1 is SGHTA and CDR2 is FQGNSA. The data belong to a study of cytomegalovirus exposure and HLA in healthy donors. Points from the study as a whole: The study labeled more than 150 TCR beta chains cytomegalovirus-associated. The classifier, whose performance was assessed in both the original and validation cohorts, reportedly diagnosed cytomegalovirus status with high specificity and sensitivity.

The sample comprised PBMCs. This chain joins TRBV7-2 and TRBJ1-2, with TRBD1 identical over 7 bases. This receptor was taken from a man aged 30 to 45 in good health and CMV-seronegative. CDR3 in DNA: TGTGCCAGCAGCTTAGTTGGGGCAGGGGGATTCTATGGCTACACCTTC. Translation gives CASSLVGAGGFYGYTF. Combining the CDR3 with reference TRBV7-2 and TRBJ1-2 gives the whole variable domain GAGVSQSPSNKVTEKGKDVELRCDPISGHTALYWYRQSLGQGLEFLIYFQGNSAPDKSGLPSDRFSAERTGGSVSTLTIQRTQQEDSAVYLCASSLVGAGGFYGYTFGSGTRLTVV.